The 23 T cell receptor beta chains below all came from one sample that was sequenced in a study of blood T cell repertoires in COVID-19. Only in-frame clones appear in the TCRdb table, and some are missing; sequencing was by immunoSEQ multiplex PCR. The sample has 90,000 to 120,000 clones; 65% to 80% are singletons. Input material: peripheral blood. Every receptor here comes from a man between 65 and 80 years old with acute or convalescent COVID-19.

This chain uses TRBV2 with TRBJ1-1; D may be TRBD1 (5 bases). This CDR3 is 17 amino acids long. Per germline, CDR1 SNHLY and CDR2 FYNNEI. Trimming left V 3 bases short and J 1 base short, with 18 bases between. CDR3 in amino acids: CASSERQQLLRNTEAFF. The CDR3 DNA follows: TGTGCCAGCAGTGAGAGACAGCAGTTACTTCGGAACACTGAAGCTTTCTTT.

This rearrangement joins TRBV2 to TRBJ1-1; 9 bases are a match to TRBD1. Trimming removed 5 bases from V and 2 bases from J; junction bases left unmatched: 3. From germline, CDR1 is SNHLY and CDR2 FYNNEI. The CDR3 extends over 14 amino acids. The CDR3 bases are TGTGCCAGCAGTCGGACAGGGGTCAACACTGAAGCTTTCTTT. It yields the protein CASSRTGVNTEAFF.

This clone showed up just once. The genes are TRBV9 and TRBJ1-2; 9 bases line up with TRBD1. The J segment lost 5 bases and the V segment lost 4 bases, leaving 9 bases of the junction unmatched. CDR3 length: 15 residues. From germline, CDR1 is SGDLS and CDR2 YYNGEE. The CDR3 nucleotides read TGTGCCAGCAGCCCGCCGGGACAGGGTCGGTATGGCTACACCTTC. As protein: CASSPPGQGRYGYTF.

The J gene is TRBJ1-2, the V gene TRBV6-5; D might be TRBD1 (6 bases). The CDR3 has 13 residues. Germline CDR1 reads MNHEY; CDR2 reads SVGAGI. The V and J ends lost 7 bases and 4 bases respectively, with 13 bases between them. The CDR3 DNA follows: TGTGCCAGCAATGCAGGGGTTGGCTATGGCTACACCTTC. This sequence encodes CASNAGVGYGYTF.

This clone is a singleton in its sample. This sequence joins TRBV11-2 and TRBJ1-6; 11 nucleotides match TRBD1. The CDR3 spans 15 residues. Germline V gene lookup returns CDR1 SGHAT and CDR2 FQNNGV. The V segment lost 2 bases and the J segment 8 bases; nucleotides outside the gene matches: 2. CDR3 DNA sequence: TGTGCCAGCAGCTTACTGGGACAGGGGGATTCACCCCTCCACTTT. It codes for CASSLLGQGDSPLHF.

The gene calls are TRBV5-6 and TRBJ1-2, with a possible D match to TRBD1 (5 bases). The CDR3 is 13 amino acids. Germline loops: CDR1 SGHDT, CDR2 YYEEEE. V was clipped by 1 base and J by 6 bases, with 10 bases between them. CDR3 bases: TGTGCCAGCAGCTTGCCGGCCAGGGATGGCTACACCTTC. It specifies CASSLPARDGYTF.

The CDR3 here is CASSEVRSADEQFF. The CDR3 bases are TGTGCCAGCAGTGAAGTTAGGAGCGCCGATGAGCAGTTCTTC. This chain connects TRBV6-1 to TRBJ2-1; D remains ambiguous. The V end was cut by 1 base, the J end by 8 bases, with 12 bases between. Germline CDR1 MNHNS, CDR2 SASEGT. This CDR3 spans 14 amino acids.

This chain connects TRBV7-9 to TRBJ2-5; no clear D gene. V lost 4 bases and J 5 bases, leaving 5 bases between the germline ends. Germline V gene lookup returns CDR1 SEHNR and CDR2 FQNEAQ (reference sequence). This CDR3 region has 11 residues. DNA of the CDR3: TGTGCCAGCAGCTCCCGGGAGACCCAGTACTTC. Translated, it gives CASSSRETQYF.

The chain uses TRBV11-2 and TRBJ2-5, with TRBD1 matching 10 bases. Germline lookup yields CDR1 SGHAT and CDR2 FQNNGV. The J segment lost 5 bases and the V segment lost 3 bases, leaving 3 bases of the junction unmatched. The CDR3 loop spans 14 amino acids. The CDR3 nucleotides read TGTGCCAGCAGCTTCCGGGGACAGGGGGAGACCCAGTACTTC. Translating gives CASSFRGQGETQYF.

This chain joins TRBV12-3 or TRBV12-4 and TRBJ2-1; the match to TRBD2 covers 7 bases. CDR3 length: 13 amino acids. V lost 5 bases, J lost 6 bases, and 4 bases stayed unmatched. CDR3 loop: CASSLWGGNEQFF. The DNA of the CDR3 is TGTGCCAGCAGTCTCTGGGGGGGCAATGAGCAGTTCTTC.

This clone was recorded a few times. Different DNA sequences within this sample yield the same CDR3. The chain combines TRBV5-1 with TRBJ2-5, with a tentative D call TRBD1 (5 bases). CDR1 is SGHRS, CDR2 YFSETQ, per germline. The length of the CDR3 is 15 residues. The ends were cut back, 0 bases at V and 3 bases at J, with 12 bases in the middle. CDR3 nucleotide sequence: TGCGCCAGCAGCTTGGATCAAGGGGCCAAAGAGACCCAGTACTTC. Amino acid sequence: CASSLDQGAKETQYF.

The V and J genes are TRBV2 and TRBJ1-5; TRBD1 aligns across 11 bases. Per the germline V gene, CDR1 is SNHLY and CDR2 is FYNNEI. Unmatched junction bases numbered 8, after V lost 6 bases and J lost 7 bases. This CDR3 is 15 amino acids long. CDR3 coding DNA: TGTGCCAGCAGGGCGGACAGGGGGCTACGGCAGCCCCAGCATTTT. It translates to CASRADRGLRQPQHF.

The chain combines TRBV27 with TRBJ2-3, with 7 bases identical to TRBD2. There are 16 residues in the CDR3. V lost 4 bases, J lost 2 bases, and 9 bases stayed unmatched. Germline V lookup: CDR1 MNHEY, CDR2 SMNVEV (reference sequence). The CDR3 DNA is TGTGCCAGCAGTTCTCGGACTAGAGGGTTCACAGATACGCAGTATTTT. The encoded protein is CASSSRTRGFTDTQYF.

Only a few counts were recorded for this clone. The genes are TRBV2 and TRBJ2-1, with D possibly TRBD1 on 6 matching bases. The germline gives CDR1 SNHLY, CDR2 FYNNEI. Trimming removed 7 bases from V and 7 bases from J, with 11 bases in between. CDR3 length: 12 amino acids. CDR3 DNA sequence: TGTGCCAGCAAAAGGGGGATGAATGAGCAGTTCTTC. It specifies CASKRGMNEQFF.

This chain connects TRBV18 to TRBJ1-1, with a weak D call TRBD1 (5 bases). Per germline, CDR1 KGHSH and CDR2 LQKENI. Trimming cost V 1 base and J 8 bases, with 17 bases left between them. CDR3 size: 15 residues. Here the CDR3 DNA reads TGTGCCAGCTCACCACTGGGGGGGGGTCTTCGAGAAGCTTTCTTT. Translated: CASSPLGGGLREAFF. The full variable domain, its missing parts supplied by reference TRBV18 and TRBJ1-1, is NAGVMQNPRHLVRRRGQEARLRCSPMKGHSHVYWYRQLPEEGLKFMVYLQKENIIDESGMPKERFSAEFPKEGPSILRIQQVVRGDSAAYFCASSPLGGGLREAFFGQGTRLTVV.

This clone was recorded once. This chain connects TRBV5-1 to TRBJ2-7, with D tentatively TRBD2 (7 bases). Trimming removed 1 base from V and 2 bases from J, with 13 bases in between. Germline V gene data show CDR1 as SGHRS and CDR2 as YFSETQ. The CDR3 extends over 15 amino acids. The DNA of the CDR3 is TGCGCCAGCAGCTTGTTCGCGGGGGCCACCTACGAGCAGTACTTC. Protein product: CASSLFAGATYEQYF.

For the CDR3, the DNA is TGTGCCAGCAGCGTCGACACGGGAGGAAACACCATATATTTT. As protein: CASSVDTGGNTIYF. The chain links TRBV9 to TRBJ1-3; D not certain. V was clipped by 2 bases and J by 4 bases, with 10 bases between them. Germline V CDR1 and CDR2: SGDLS, YYNGEE. CDR3 length: 14 amino acids.

In its sample, this clone was seen once. The gene calls are TRBV6-5 and TRBJ2-3; tentatively, D is TRBD2 (6 bases). Germline V lookup: CDR1 MNHEY, CDR2 SVGAGI. The CDR3 covers 12 residues. V lost 7 bases to trimming and J lost 5 bases, with 10 bases between them. The CDR3 DNA sequence: TGTGCCAGCAAGCAGGAGGGAGATACGCAGTATTTT. It encodes CASKQEGDTQYF.

The rearrangement uses TRBV7-3 and TRBJ1-6; D ambiguous. Germline loops: CDR1 SGHTA, CDR2 FQGTGA. The V gene lost 5 bases and the J gene lost 8 bases, with 10 bases spanning the gap. The CDR3 spans 13 residues. The CDR3 region has the DNA TGTGCCAGCAGCGAAGGTCAGGATTCACCCCTCCACTTT. Translating it yields CASSEGQDSPLHF. The full variable domain, with the rest looked up from reference TRBV7-3 and TRBJ1-6, is GAGVSQTPSNKVTEKGKYVELRCDPISGHTALYWYRQSLGQGPEFLIYFQGTGAADDSGLPNDRFFAVRPEGSVSTLKIQRTERGDSAVYLCASSEGQDSPLHFGNGTRLTVT.

This clone was detected a few times. V and J are TRBV12-5 and TRBJ1-4; 7 bases fit TRBD1. The CDR3 is made up of 14 amino acids. V gave up 5 bases and J gave up 5 bases; unmatched junction bases: 5. Germline CDR1 reads LGHNT; CDR2 reads FRNRAP. CDR3 region: CASGRDSSNEKLFF. The CDR3 region has the DNA TGTGCTAGTGGTCGGGACAGTTCCAATGAAAAACTGTTTTTT.

The gene calls are TRBV6-5 and TRBJ2-7; the D gene is possibly TRBD2 (5 bases). The V end lost 6 bases, the J end lost 3 bases, and 12 bases lay between the germline ends. The CDR3 contains 13 residues. Germline CDR1 and CDR2: MNHEY and SVGAGI. In DNA form, the CDR3 reads TGTGCCAGCAGGGACTTGGTACACTACGAGCAGTACTTC. Translated: CASRDLVHYEQYF.

This clone was counted once. Written as DNA, the CDR3 is TGTGCCAGTAGTATGGACTGGGACTATGGCTACACCTTC. It is translated as CASSMDWDYGYTF. V gene TRBV19 combines with J gene TRBJ1-2; D gene uncertain. The CDR3 contains 13 residues. Per the germline V gene, CDR1 is LNHDA and CDR2 is SQIVND (reference sequence). The V gene lost 3 bases and the J gene lost 3 bases, with 8 bases spanning the gap.

The chain employs TRBV2 and TRBJ2-6, with 7 bases identical to TRBD1. Germline V gives CDR1 SNHLY, CDR2 FYNNEI. The CDR3 covers 17 residues. V gave up 5 bases and J gave up 0 bases; unmatched junction bases: 7. CDR3 nucleotide sequence: TGTGCCAGCAGTATGACAGGGATTTACTCTGGGGCCAACGTCCTGACTTTC. This translates into CASSMTGIYSGANVLTF.